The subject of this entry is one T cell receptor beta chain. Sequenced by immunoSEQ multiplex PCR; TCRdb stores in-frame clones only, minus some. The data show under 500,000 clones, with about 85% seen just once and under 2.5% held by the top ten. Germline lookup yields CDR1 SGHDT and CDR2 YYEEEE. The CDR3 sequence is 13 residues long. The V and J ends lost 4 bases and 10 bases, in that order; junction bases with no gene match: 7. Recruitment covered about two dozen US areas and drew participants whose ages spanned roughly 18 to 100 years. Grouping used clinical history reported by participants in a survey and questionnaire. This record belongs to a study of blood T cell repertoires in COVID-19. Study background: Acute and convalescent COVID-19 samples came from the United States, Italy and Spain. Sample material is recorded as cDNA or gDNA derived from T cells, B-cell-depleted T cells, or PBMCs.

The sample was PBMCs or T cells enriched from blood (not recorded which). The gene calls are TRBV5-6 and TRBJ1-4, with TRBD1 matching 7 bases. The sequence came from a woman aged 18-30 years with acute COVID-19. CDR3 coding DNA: TGTGCCAGCAGCCCTGGACAGGATGGAAAACTGTTTTTT. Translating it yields CASSPGQDGKLFF. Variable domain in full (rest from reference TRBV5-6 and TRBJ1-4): DAGVTQSPTHLIKTRGQQVTLRCSPKSGHDTVSWYQQALGQGPQFIFQYYEEEERQRGNFPDRFSGHQFPNYSSELNVNALLLGDSALYLCASSPGQDGKLFFGSGTQLSVL.